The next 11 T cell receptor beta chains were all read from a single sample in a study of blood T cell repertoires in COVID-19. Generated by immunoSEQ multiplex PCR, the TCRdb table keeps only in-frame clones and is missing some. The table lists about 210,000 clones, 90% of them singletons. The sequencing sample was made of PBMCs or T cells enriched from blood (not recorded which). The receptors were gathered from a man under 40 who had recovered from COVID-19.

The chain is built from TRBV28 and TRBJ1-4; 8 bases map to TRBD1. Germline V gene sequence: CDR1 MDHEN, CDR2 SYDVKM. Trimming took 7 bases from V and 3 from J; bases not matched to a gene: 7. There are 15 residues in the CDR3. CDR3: CASNEGTGPNEKLFF. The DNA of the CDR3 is TGTGCCAGCAACGAAGGGACAGGACCTAATGAAAAACTGTTTTTT.

The CDR3 DNA is TGTGCCAGCACCAGGGGGACTAGCGGCTCCTACGAGCAGTACTTC. Translated, it gives CASTRGTSGSYEQYF. This chain joins TRBV6-5 and TRBJ2-7; TRBD2 aligns across 11 bases. The CDR3 is made up of 15 amino acids. The V gene end was trimmed by 7 bases and the J gene end by 0 bases; junction bases not matched to a gene: 5. Germline CDR1 MNHEY, CDR2 SVGAGI.

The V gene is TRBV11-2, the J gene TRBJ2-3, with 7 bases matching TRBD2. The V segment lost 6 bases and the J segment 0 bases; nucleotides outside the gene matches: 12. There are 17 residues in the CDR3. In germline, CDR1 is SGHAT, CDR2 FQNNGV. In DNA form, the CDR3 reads TGTGCCAGCAGACTAACTGGCGGGGGAACTAGCACAGATACGCAGTATTTT. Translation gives CASRLTGGGTSTDTQYF.

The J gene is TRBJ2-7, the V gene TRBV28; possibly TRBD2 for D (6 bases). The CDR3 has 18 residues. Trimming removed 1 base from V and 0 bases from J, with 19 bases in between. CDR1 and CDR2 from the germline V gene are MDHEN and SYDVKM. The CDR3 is CASSLFGWDGSNSYEQYF. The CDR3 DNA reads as TGTGCCAGCAGTTTATTTGGGTGGGACGGGAGTAACTCCTACGAGCAGTACTTC.

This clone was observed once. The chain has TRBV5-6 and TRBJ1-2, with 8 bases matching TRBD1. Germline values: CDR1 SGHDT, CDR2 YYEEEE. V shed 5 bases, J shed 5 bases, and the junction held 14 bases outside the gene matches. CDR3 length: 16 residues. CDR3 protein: CASSSPQGALVYGYTF. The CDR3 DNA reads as TGTGCCAGCAGTTCGCCTCAGGGGGCTTTGGTATATGGCTACACCTTC.

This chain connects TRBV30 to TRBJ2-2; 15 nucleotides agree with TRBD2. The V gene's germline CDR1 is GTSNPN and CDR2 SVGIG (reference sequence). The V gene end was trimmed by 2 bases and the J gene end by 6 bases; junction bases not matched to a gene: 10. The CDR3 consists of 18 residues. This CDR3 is CAWSRLRTSGGAAGELFF. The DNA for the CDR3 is TGTGCCTGGAGTCGACTCCGGACTAGCGGGGGGGCCGCCGGGGAGCTGTTTTTT.

The CDR3 spells CASRPFTGTVYEQYF. The CDR3 bases are TGTGCCAGCAGGCCCTTTACCGGGACAGTCTACGAGCAGTACTTC. The V call is TRBV6-5, the J call TRBJ2-7, with 7 bases fitting TRBD1. V shed 6 bases and J 3 bases; nucleotides not matched to a gene: 11. Germline CDR1 MNHEY, CDR2 SVGAGI. This CDR3 is built from 15 residues.

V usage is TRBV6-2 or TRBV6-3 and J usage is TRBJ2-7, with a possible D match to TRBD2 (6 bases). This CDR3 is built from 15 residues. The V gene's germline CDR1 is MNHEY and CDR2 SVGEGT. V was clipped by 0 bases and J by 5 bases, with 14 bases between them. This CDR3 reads CASSYSSGTLDEQYF. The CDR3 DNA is TGTGCCAGCAGTTACTCCTCCGGGACTTTAGACGAGCAGTACTTC.

The CDR3 region has the DNA TGTGCCAGTAGTATAGTCGGCAGGGTTGACATTCAGTACTTC. Translation gives CASSIVGRVDIQYF. The genes are TRBV19 and TRBJ2-4; D perhaps matches TRBD1 (5 bases). The CDR3 has 14 residues. Germline CDR1 and CDR2: LNHDA and SQIVND (reference sequence). The germline V and J ends were trimmed by 1 base and 8 bases, with 12 bases remaining between them.

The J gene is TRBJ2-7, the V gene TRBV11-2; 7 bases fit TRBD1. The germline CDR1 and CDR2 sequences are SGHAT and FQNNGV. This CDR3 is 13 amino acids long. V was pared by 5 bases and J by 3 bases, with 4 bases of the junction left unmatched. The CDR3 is CASSGGQDYEQYF. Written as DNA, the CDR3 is TGTGCCAGCAGCGGTGGACAGGACTACGAGCAGTACTTC.

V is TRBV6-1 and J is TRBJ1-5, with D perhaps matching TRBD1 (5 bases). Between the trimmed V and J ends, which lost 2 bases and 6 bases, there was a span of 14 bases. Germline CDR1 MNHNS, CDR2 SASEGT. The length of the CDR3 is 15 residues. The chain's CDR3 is CASSELGRAGQPQHF. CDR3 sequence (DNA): TGTGCCAGCAGTGAACTGGGCAGGGCAGGTCAGCCCCAGCATTTT.